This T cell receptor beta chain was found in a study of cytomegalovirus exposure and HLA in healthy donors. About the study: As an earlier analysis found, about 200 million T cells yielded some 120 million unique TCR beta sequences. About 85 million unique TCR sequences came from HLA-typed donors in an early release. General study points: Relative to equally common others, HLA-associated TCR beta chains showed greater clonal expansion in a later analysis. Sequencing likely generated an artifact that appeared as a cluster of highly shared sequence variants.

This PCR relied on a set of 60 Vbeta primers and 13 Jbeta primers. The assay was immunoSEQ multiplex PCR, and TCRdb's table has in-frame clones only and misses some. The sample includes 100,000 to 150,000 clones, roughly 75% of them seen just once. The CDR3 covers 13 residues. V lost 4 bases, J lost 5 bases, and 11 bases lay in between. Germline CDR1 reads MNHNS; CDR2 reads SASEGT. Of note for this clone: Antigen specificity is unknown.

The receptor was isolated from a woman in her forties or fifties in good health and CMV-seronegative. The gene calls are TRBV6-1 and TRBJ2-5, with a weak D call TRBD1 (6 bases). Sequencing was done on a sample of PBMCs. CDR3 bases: TGTGCCAGCAGTGGGGGGCAGGGTGAGACCCAGTACTTC. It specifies CASSGGQGETQYF.